Listed below are T cell receptor beta chains from one sample, sequenced in a study of blood T cell repertoires in COVID-19. Profiling relied on immunoSEQ multiplex PCR, and the TCRdb table lists in-frame clones only, not all of them. The sample carries more than 300,000 clones, just over 90% recorded once. Sequenced material: PBMCs or T cells enriched from blood (not recorded which). These receptor sequences come from a woman aged 40 to 49 who had been exposed to COVID-19. CDR3s include the opening cysteine and the closing phenylalanine or tryptophan. The D gene is left open where the match is weak. A row's size may be missing; if present it is once, few, many or a size class.

CDR3aa	CDR3nt	d_gene	v_gene	abundance	j_gene
CASSSPGERGYNEQFF	TGTGCCAGCAGCTCCCCCGGGGAGCGAGGCTACAATGAGCAGTTCTTC	-	TRBV21-1	-	TRBJ2-1
CASSIQDRLPSGNTIYF	TGTGCCAGCAGCATCCAGGACAGACTACCCTCTGGAAACACCATATATTTT	-	TRBV9	-	TRBJ1-3
CASSIGQGRNQPQHF	TGTGCCAGTAGTATTGGACAGGGGCGGAATCAGCCCCAGCATTTT	TRBD1	TRBV19	-	TRBJ1-5
CASSMAGETARGYTF	TGTGCCAGTAGTATGGCCGGGGAGACGGCCCGGGGCTACACCTTC	-	TRBV19	many	TRBJ1-2
CASSFQPLQRGVSYEQYF	TGTGCCAGCAGTTTCCAACCATTGCAGCGGGGGGTCTCCTACGAGCAGTACTTC	TRBD2	TRBV27	-	TRBJ2-7
CASSPETGRGTEAFF	TGCGCCAGCAGCCCCGAGACAGGCCGGGGCACTGAAGCTTTCTTT	-	TRBV4-1	-	TRBJ1-1
CASSPSVLGSGNTIYF	TGTGCCAGCAGCCCAAGCGTACTCGGCTCTGGAAACACCATATATTTT	-	TRBV3-1/TRBV3-2	-	TRBJ1-3
CASSLGGGTAYEQYF	TGTGCCAGCAGCTTGGGGGGAGGGACGGCCTACGAGCAGTACTTC	TRBD2	TRBV7-6	-	TRBJ2-7
CASSFPKSPQHF	TGTGCCAGCAGTTTCCCCAAATCGCCCCAGCATTTT	-	TRBV12-3/TRBV12-4	-	TRBJ1-5
CASSQDRSRGNTIYF	TGCGCCAGCAGCCAAGATAGGTCCAGGGGAAACACCATATATTTT	-	TRBV4-3	few	TRBJ1-3
CASSLALARVNEQFF	TGTGCCAGCAGCTTAGCTCTAGCCAGAGTCAATGAGCAGTTCTTC	-	TRBV11-1	few	TRBJ2-1
CASSYRTGGDTQYF	TGTGCCAGCAGTTACCGGACAGGGGGAGATACGCAGTATTTT	TRBD1	TRBV6-2/TRBV6-3	few	TRBJ2-3
CASSRTGIGEAFF	TGTGCCAGCAGCCGGACAGGGATCGGTGAAGCTTTCTTT	TRBD1	TRBV5-6	-	TRBJ1-1
CASSLYAGVNTEAFF	TGTGCCAGCAGCTTGTACGCCGGAGTCAACACTGAAGCTTTCTTT	-	TRBV5-5	-	TRBJ1-1
CASSLSSGGGHNEQFF	TGTGCCAGCAGCCTAAGCTCAGGCGGGGGACACAATGAGCAGTTCTTC	TRBD2	TRBV7-3	-	TRBJ2-1
CASSLLQVGTRNQPQHF	TGTGCCAGCAGCCTATTACAGGTGGGCACGAGGAATCAGCCCCAGCATTTT	-	TRBV7-2	few	TRBJ1-5
CASTRSQTAYEQYF	TGTGCCAGCACTCGGAGTCAGACAGCCTACGAGCAGTACTTC	-	TRBV11-1	-	TRBJ2-7
CASSPRTGRDTQYF	TGTGCCAGCAGTCCCCGGACAGGGCGGGATACGCAGTATTTT	TRBD1	TRBV6-6	-	TRBJ2-3
CASSPRWASGELFF	TGTGCCAGCAGCCCCCGGTGGGCATCCGGGGAGCTGTTTTTT	-	TRBV13	-	TRBJ2-2
CASSLPLEYGYTF	TGTGCCAGCAGCTTGCCCCTGGAGTATGGCTACACCTTC	-	TRBV7-9	few	TRBJ1-2
CASSRKQGADYGYTF	TGTGCCAGCAGCCGTAAACAGGGGGCGGACTATGGCTACACCTTC	TRBD1	TRBV9	-	TRBJ1-2
CATSQGTGGFYEQYF	TGTGCCACCAGTCAGGGGACAGGCGGATTCTACGAGCAGTACTTC	TRBD1	TRBV15	-	TRBJ2-7
CASRPLAGAVGELFF	TGTGCCAGCAGACCTCTAGCGGGAGCGGTCGGGGAGCTGTTTTTT	TRBD2	TRBV27	-	TRBJ2-2
CASSSDRLNTEAFF	TGTGCCAGCAGCTCGGACAGGCTCAACACTGAAGCTTTCTTT	TRBD1	TRBV5-4	-	TRBJ1-1
CASSLRAGGETQYF	TGTGCCAGCAGCTTAAGAGCAGGGGGAGAGACCCAGTACTTC	TRBD1	TRBV5-6	few	TRBJ2-5
CASSIPRGSPEAFF	TGTGCCAGTAGTATTCCACGGGGGAGCCCTGAAGCTTTCTTT	-	TRBV19	-	TRBJ1-1
CASSPAQGRNSPLHF	TGTGCCAGCTCACCCGCACAGGGCAGGAATTCACCCCTCCACTTT	-	TRBV18	-	TRBJ1-6
CATKGEGSNEQFF	TGCGCCACCAAGGGGGAAGGCTCCAATGAGCAGTTCTTC	-	TRBV5-1	-	TRBJ2-1
CASSEYSRGAGNTIYF	TGTGCCAGCAGTGAATATTCCCGAGGTGCTGGAAACACCATATATTTT	-	TRBV25-1	-	TRBJ1-3
CSVPRTALRADTQYF	TGCAGCGTTCCGCGGACAGCACTGAGGGCAGATACGCAGTATTTT	-	TRBV29-1	-	TRBJ2-3
CAWSVRGGSRNQPQHF	TGTGCCTGGAGTGTACGGGGAGGGAGCAGGAATCAGCCCCAGCATTTT	-	TRBV30	-	TRBJ1-5
CASGLPPRNTIYF	TGTGCTAGTGGTTTGCCCCCTCGAAACACCATATATTTT	-	TRBV12-5	-	TRBJ1-3